Shown below are 29 T cell receptor beta chains from a single sample sequenced in a study of cytomegalovirus exposure and HLA in healthy donors. Both 60 Vbeta primers and 13 Jbeta primers went into the PCR. This table comes from immunoSEQ multiplex PCR, and its TCRdb copy is limited to in-frame clones, with some not included. Found here are about 160,000 clones, around 84% of them singletons; the top ten hold approximately 3%. The sequencing input was PBMCs. These receptors all stem from a woman in her 40s in good health and CMV-seronegative.

The gene calls are TRBV28 and TRBJ1-2; D uncertain. Germline V CDR1 and CDR2: MDHEN, SYDVKM. Trimming removed 10 bases at V and 4 bases at J, with 7 bases between. This CDR3 is 10 amino acids long. The CDR3, as DNA: TGTGCCACCCTACTCTATGGCTACACCTTC. Translation: CATLLYGYTF.

V and J are TRBV6-5 and TRBJ1-6; D gene unclear. Trimming removed 8 bases from V and 7 bases from J, with 9 bases in between. The CDR3 covers 12 residues. Germline V CDR1 and CDR2: MNHEY, SVGAGI. CDR3 in amino acids: CASGPRNSPLHF. The DNA of the CDR3 is TGTGCCAGCGGGCCCCGGAATTCACCCCTCCACTTT.

The gene calls are TRBV28 and TRBJ2-7; D is unclear. CDR1 is MDHEN, CDR2 SYDVKM, per germline. The CDR3 is made up of 12 amino acids. V was pared by 4 bases and J by 3 bases, with 7 bases between. In DNA, the CDR3 is TGTGCCAGCAGTTATCAGATCTACGAGCAGTACTTC. As protein: CASSYQIYEQYF.

The chain combines TRBV15 with TRBJ2-7, with 10 bases identical to TRBD2. The germline CDR1 and CDR2 sequences are LNHNV and YYDKDF (reference sequence). V lost 0 bases, J lost 6 bases, and 11 bases stayed unmatched. The CDR3 loop spans 17 amino acids. The chain's CDR3 is CATSRETAEAGGLEQYF. The CDR3 DNA is TGTGCCACCAGCAGAGAGACTGCGGAAGCGGGGGGGCTCGAGCAGTACTTC.

V usage is TRBV6-5 and J usage is TRBJ1-6, with 9 bases matching TRBD1. Looked up from germline, CDR1 is MNHEY and CDR2 is SVGAGI. This CDR3 has 16 residues. The J segment lost 0 bases and the V segment lost 4 bases, leaving 1 base of the junction unmatched. The CDR3 sequence is CASSSGQGSYNSPLHF. The DNA for the CDR3 is TGTGCCAGCAGTTCGGGACAGGGCTCCTATAATTCACCCCTCCACTTT.

The V call is TRBV19, the J call TRBJ1-1; a weak D match, TRBD1 (5 bases). V lost 5 bases and J 0 bases, leaving 10 bases between the germline ends. The CDR3 is 14 amino acids. Germline-derived CDR1 and CDR2 are LNHDA and SQIVND (reference sequence). The CDR3 loop reads CASSVTVMNTEAFF. The CDR3 DNA is TGTGCCAGTAGTGTGACAGTCATGAACACTGAAGCTTTCTTT.

The chain combines TRBV12-5 with TRBJ1-1; 7 bases fit TRBD1. The V and J ends lost 3 bases and 2 bases, in that order; junction bases with no gene match: 3. Germline loops: CDR1 LGHNT, CDR2 FRNRAP. The CDR3 has 14 residues. The CDR3 DNA sequence: TGTGCTAGTGGTTTTGGGACAGCAAACACTGAAGCTTTCTTT. Translation: CASGFGTANTEAFF.

J is TRBJ1-2 and V is TRBV7-3; 7 bases match TRBD1. Germline loops: CDR1 SGHTA, CDR2 FQGTGA. V trimming: 5 bases; J trimming: 3 bases; junction bases outside the gene matches: 12. This CDR3 region has 16 residues. The CDR3 DNA reads TGTGCCAGCAGCCCCAACCCGACAGGGTTCGACTATGGCTACACCTTC. It specifies CASSPNPTGFDYGYTF.

As concerns this clone: The junction departs from germline at one end; a sequencing error may be responsible. This chain links TRBV2 with TRBJ2-5, with TRBD2 identical over 7 bases. The germline CDR1 and CDR2 sequences are SNHLY and FYNNEI. This CDR3 comprises 12 residues. This CDR3 is CASSPSGEAQYF. CDR3 in DNA: TGTGCCAGCAGTCCTAGCGGAGAGGCCCAGTACTTC.

CDR3 loop: CASSGRDRADYGYTF. In nucleotides, the CDR3 is TGTGCCAGCAGCGGACGGGACAGGGCAGACTATGGCTACACCTTC. V is TRBV6-1 and J is TRBJ1-2; the match to TRBD1 covers 9 bases. The CDR3 runs 15 residues. The V gene's germline CDR1 is MNHNS and CDR2 SASEGT. Trimming at V came to 6 bases and at J to 3 bases, leaving 8 bases not matched to a gene.

The chain recombines TRBV7-3 with TRBJ2-2; 7 bases map to TRBD2. This CDR3 spans 15 amino acids. V was pared by 2 bases and J by 3 bases, with 3 bases of the junction left unmatched. From germline, CDR1 is SGHTA and CDR2 FQGTGA. In nucleotides, the CDR3 is TGTGCCAGCAGCTTAGCGGGGGAGTACACCGGGGAGCTGTTTTTT. This encodes CASSLAGEYTGELFF.

This clone was seen only a few times. The rearrangement uses TRBV6-1 and TRBJ2-1; TRBD2 matches at 7 bases. With 8 bases clipped from V and 4 bases from J, the junction kept 5 bases outside the gene matches. Germline loops: CDR1 MNHNS, CDR2 SASEGT. This CDR3 has 13 residues. CDR3 sequence: CASSGLTYNEQFF. CDR3 sequence (DNA): TGTGCCAGCTCGGGACTAACTTACAATGAGCAGTTCTTC.

The chain combines TRBV15 with TRBJ2-4; 8 bases are shared with TRBD1. V lost 3 bases, J lost 6 bases, and 7 bases stayed unmatched. The germline V gene has CDR1 LNHNV and CDR2 YYDKDF (reference sequence). The length of the CDR3 is 15 residues. The CDR3 nucleotides are TGTGCCACCAGCAGGGGCCCGGGACAGGCAAACATTCAGTACTTC. Encoded protein: CATSRGPGQANIQYF.

The rearrangement uses TRBV5-5 and TRBJ1-2, with D tentatively TRBD1 (5 bases). CDR1 is SGHKS, CDR2 YYEKEE, per germline (reference sequence). The length of the CDR3 is 15 residues. V lost 0 bases and J lost 4, with 13 bases in between. The CDR3 bases are TGTGCCAGCAGCTTGGGAGGGACTGGGCGCTATGGCTACACCTTC. The encoded protein is CASSLGGTGRYGYTF.

The chain is built from TRBV2 and TRBJ1-5; 9 nucleotides agree with TRBD1. The germline V gene has CDR1 SNHLY and CDR2 FYNNEI. The V gene end was trimmed by 6 bases and the J gene end by 11 bases; junction bases not matched to a gene: 8. This CDR3 is built from 13 residues. The CDR3 loop is CASRAGTGITQHF. DNA for the CDR3: TGTGCCAGCAGAGCCGGGACAGGGATCACCCAGCATTTT.

This rearrangement joins TRBV6-5 to TRBJ1-2; 11 bases are a match to TRBD1. The trim removed 4 bases at V and 4 bases at J, leaving 5 bases unmatched. The CDR3 is made up of 15 amino acids. Germline V gene sequence: CDR1 MNHEY, CDR2 SVGAGI. CDR3 in DNA: TGTGCCAGCAGTTCTGGGACAGGGGGTCGCTATGGCTACACCTTC. This translates into CASSSGTGGRYGYTF.

This chain joins TRBV9 and TRBJ1-4; 8 nucleotides line up with TRBD1. Per germline, CDR1 SGDLS and CDR2 YYNGEE. The V and J ends lost 3 bases and 5 bases, in that order; junction bases with no gene match: 6. The CDR3 is 15 residues long. The CDR3 DNA sequence: TGTGCCAGCAGCGCTGACAGGGGTCGGAATGAAAAACTGTTTTTT. Amino acids: CASSADRGRNEKLFF.

In its sample, this clone was seen a few times. The chain employs TRBV4-1 and TRBJ1-4, with TRBD1 as a possible D gene (5 bases). Germline CDR1 MGHRA, CDR2 YSYEKL. The CDR3 loop spans 13 amino acids. Trimming stripped 2 bases from V and 8 bases from J, with 9 bases between. The DNA of the CDR3 is TGCGCCAGCAGCCAACAGGGTGGCGAAAAACTGTTTTTT. It codes for CASSQQGGEKLFF.

The J gene is TRBJ2-5, the V gene TRBV7-9, with TRBD2 matching 11 bases. Germline CDR1 reads SEHNR; CDR2 reads FQNEAQ (reference sequence). This CDR3 region has 16 residues. The junction had 9 bases not matched to a gene; V was cut back by 7 bases and J by 2 bases. In DNA form, the CDR3 reads TGTGCCAGCAACGCCTGGTCTAGCGGGGGGCAAGAGACCCAGTACTTC. It codes for CASNAWSSGGQETQYF.

The CDR3 coding sequence is TGTGCCAGTAGTTTCTCGTGGGGGGGCTCGGCTGAAGCTTTCTTT. This translates into CASSFSWGGSAEAFF. J is TRBJ1-1 and V is TRBV19; D is perhaps TRBD1 (6 bases). The V gene lost 5 bases and the J gene lost 6 bases, with 19 bases spanning the gap. CDR1 and CDR2 from the germline V gene are LNHDA and SQIVND (reference sequence). The CDR3 has 15 amino acids.

This sequence joins TRBV5-1 and TRBJ1-3; 8 positions match TRBD1. Germline CDR1 is SGHRS and CDR2 is YFSETQ. There are 15 residues in the CDR3. J gave up 0 bases and V 5 bases, and 4 bases lay outside the gene matches. CDR3 loop: CASRGDRSSGNTIYF. CDR3 in DNA: TGCGCCAGCAGAGGGGACAGGAGCTCTGGAAACACCATATATTTT.

This clone was detected only once. The chain carries TRBV6-5 and TRBJ2-7; 7 nucleotides line up with TRBD1. J lost 3 bases, V lost 8 bases, and 10 bases had no gene match. CDR1 is MNHEY, CDR2 SVGAGI, per germline. The CDR3 spans 14 residues. The CDR3 sequence is CASGGRQGNYEQYF. In DNA, the CDR3 is TGTGCCAGCGGTGGAAGACAGGGTAACTACGAGCAGTACTTC.

V usage is TRBV6-4 and J usage is TRBJ2-2; tentative D call: TRBD1 (6 bases). The V and J ends lost 3 bases and 3 bases respectively, with 11 bases between them. Germline CDR1 MRHNA, CDR2 SNTAGT. The CDR3 length is 15 residues. The CDR3 reads CASSEQGGDTGELFF. The DNA for the CDR3 is TGTGCCAGCAGTGAACAGGGTGGGGACACCGGGGAGCTGTTTTTT.

V usage is TRBV7-8 and J usage is TRBJ1-5; D is possibly TRBD1 (6 bases). This CDR3 has 16 amino acids. Looked up from germline, CDR1 is SGHVS and CDR2 is FQNEAQ. Between the trimmed V and J ends, which lost 4 bases and 6 bases, there was a span of 19 bases. CDR3 coding DNA: TGTGCCAGCAGCTCATTCAGGCAGGGGACTAGTCAGCCCCAGCATTTT. Protein: CASSSFRQGTSQPQHF.

This clone was seen once. V gene TRBV6-1 combines with J gene TRBJ1-5; unclear D gene. CDR3 length: 14 amino acids. Germline CDR1 and CDR2: MNHNS and SASEGT. Trimming took off 10 bases at V and 0 bases at J, with 13 bases between the two ends. The CDR3 loop is CATNDGYSNQPQHF. CDR3 in DNA: TGTGCCACCAATGACGGTTATAGCAATCAGCCCCAGCATTTT.

The V gene is TRBV11-2, the J gene TRBJ2-1, with 8 bases lining up with TRBD2. J was trimmed by 8 bases and V by 1 base; bases with no gene match: 4. The CDR3 loop spans 14 amino acids. Germline CDR1 and CDR2: SGHAT and FQNNGV. CDR3 nucleotide sequence: TGTGCCAGCAGCTTAGGGGGGACTAGGGATGAGCAGTTCTTC. This encodes CASSLGGTRDEQFF.

The rearrangement joins TRBV28 to TRBJ1-6; D perhaps matches TRBD1 (6 bases). The CDR3 is made up of 15 amino acids. Trimming shortened V by 1 base and J by 7 bases, and 11 bases separated the two germline ends. Germline values: CDR1 MDHEN, CDR2 SYDVKM. CDR3 in amino acids: CASSLFPDSNSPLHF. The CDR3 region has the DNA TGTGCCAGCAGTTTATTTCCGGACAGCAATTCACCCCTCCACTTT.

The V gene is TRBV5-1, the J gene TRBJ2-7; a weak D match, TRBD1 (5 bases). There are 15 residues in the CDR3. Trimming cost V 0 bases and J 3 bases, with 13 bases left between them. Germline V gene lookup returns CDR1 SGHRS and CDR2 YFSETQ. The CDR3 sequence is CASSLERTLNYEQYF. The CDR3 DNA follows: TGCGCCAGCAGCTTGGAAAGGACACTGAACTACGAGCAGTACTTC.

This chain links TRBV13 with TRBJ2-4; D is ambiguous. V was shortened by 8 bases and J by 7 bases, with 15 bases between the two germline ends. The CDR3 contains 13 residues. Germline CDR1 reads PRHDT; CDR2 reads FYEKMQ (reference sequence). The CDR3 spells CASLRLSENIQYF. The CDR3 nucleotides are TGTGCCAGCTTGAGGCTCTCGGAGAACATTCAGTACTTC.